These T cell receptor beta chains were read from a single sample in a study of blood T cell repertoires in COVID-19. Sequenced by immunoSEQ multiplex PCR; TCRdb stores in-frame clones only, minus some. The top ten hold around 3.6% of the sample, which has a few hundred thousand clones, 80% to 85% seen once. The sequenced sample was PBMCs or T cells enriched from blood (not recorded which). Every receptor here comes from a man aged 45-65 years who had recovered from COVID-19. CDR3s include the opening cysteine and the closing phenylalanine or tryptophan. The D gene is left open where the match is weak. The size entry is marked missing in some rows and otherwise reads once, few, many or a size class.

j_call d_call v_call clone_size cdr3_aa cdr3_nt
TRBJ1-2 TRBD1 TRBV28 - CASRPPGQGYGKDYGYTF TGTGCCAGCAGGCCCCCGGGACAGGGTTATGGGAAGGACTATGGCTACACCTTC
TRBJ1-1 - TRBV7-3 - CASSTQDGGSTEAFF TGTGCCAGCAGCACACAGGACGGGGGGAGCACTGAAGCTTTCTTT
TRBJ2-7 - TRBV18 once CASSPGLTYEQYF TGTGCCAGCTCACCCGGACTCACCTACGAGCAGTACTTC
TRBJ1-4 TRBD1 TRBV5-1 - CASRPYRGHEKLFF TGCGCCAGCCGTCCCTACAGGGGGCATGAAAAACTGTTTTTT
TRBJ2-3 - TRBV5-1 once CASSLGGGTPDTQYF TGCGCCAGCAGCTTGGGCGGCGGGACCCCAGATACGCAGTATTTT
TRBJ2-7 - TRBV15 once CATSREGRRALTGEQYF TGTGCCACCAGCAGAGAGGGGAGGAGGGCCCTTACCGGGGAGCAGTACTTC
TRBJ2-3 TRBD1 TRBV9 - CASSKLQGALTDTQYF TGTGCCAGCAGCAAGTTACAGGGGGCCTTGACAGATACGCAGTATTTT
TRBJ1-3 - TRBV9 - CASSVGFQGGGNTIYF TGTGCCAGCAGCGTAGGGTTCCAGGGAGGCGGAAACACCATATATTTT
TRBJ2-2 TRBD1 TRBV7-3 many CASSSTGAGELFF TGTGCCAGCAGCTCTACAGGGGCCGGGGAGCTGTTTTTT
TRBJ1-1 TRBD1 TRBV4-3 - CASSQQGAGFTEAFF TGCGCCAGCAGCCAGCAGGGGGCCGGATTCACTGAAGCTTTCTTT
TRBJ1-2 - TRBV20-1 - CSALSLRGYTF TGCAGCGCTTTATCGCTCCGGGGCTACACCTTC
TRBJ2-1 TRBD1 TRBV19 - CASSMRWKGQGWRERRNEQFF TGTGCCAGTAGTATGCGTTGGAAGGGACAGGGGTGGCGGGAGCGTAGGAATGAGCAGTTCTTC
TRBJ1-4 - TRBV5-6 - CASSFPGHNEKLFF TGTGCCAGCAGCTTTCCCGGACACAATGAAAAACTGTTTTTT
TRBJ2-1 TRBD2 TRBV5-4 - CASSSSGGTYNEQFF TGTGCCAGCAGTTCTAGCGGGGGGACGTACAATGAGCAGTTCTTC
TRBJ1-1 TRBD1 TRBV6-5 - CASSYRDRGPVAEAFF TGTGCCAGCAGTTACAGGGACAGGGGGCCGGTAGCTGAAGCTTTCTTT
TRBJ2-1 - TRBV15 - CATSRVPGQRPFF TGTGCCACCAGCAGAGTCCCCGGACAGCGGCCATTCTTC
TRBJ1-6 TRBD1 TRBV18 - CASSRQGEKGSPLHF TGTGCCAGCTCAAGACAGGGTGAAAAAGGCTCACCCCTCCACTTT
TRBJ1-5 TRBD1 TRBV3-1/TRBV3-2 - CASSQAGTGGGSNQPQHF TGTGCCAGCAGCCAAGCAGGGACAGGGGGTGGGAGCAATCAGCCCCAGCATTTT
TRBJ2-7 - TRBV4-3 - CASSQGLSRTQEQYF TGCGCCAGCAGCCAAGGCTTGTCCAGGACTCAGGAGCAGTACTTC
TRBJ2-2 TRBD2 TRBV28 - CASSSPGSGRSGELFF TGTGCCAGCTCTTCCCCGGGTAGCGGGAGGTCCGGGGAGCTGTTTTTT
TRBJ2-6 - TRBV10-3 - CAISERGRANVLTF TGTGCCATCAGTGAAAGGGGCAGAGCCAACGTCCTGACTTTC
TRBJ1-5 - TRBV11-3 once CASSLTVRSNQPQHF TGTGCCAGCAGCTTAACGGTCCGGAGCAATCAGCCCCAGCATTTT